This TCR beta chain stems from a study of neurological immune-mediated disorders. Time point denoted: technical triplicate 2. Sorted libraries drew on approximately 940,000 CD4+ or CD8+ T cells. A word on this clonotype: Its specificity is unknown.

With 10-nucleotide random UMIs, 5'RACE was used to make the cDNA. MiXCR, applied by TCRdb to the 5' RACE reads, yields one record per CDR3 protein. This table holds roughly 32,000 distinct CDR3 sequences, approximately 12% found once. Whole-study results and caveats: Because no CDR3 amino acid sequences were shared across subjects by expanded clones, private repertoires were suggested in all groups. HTLV-1-associated myelopathy had the most TCR clonal expansion, and multiple sclerosis had the least, less than healthy controls.

The trim removed 9 bases at V and 5 bases at J, leaving 14 bases unmatched. CDR3 length: 15 residues. Germline V gene data show CDR1 as SGHKS and CDR2 as YYEKEE (reference sequence). The specimen sequenced was CD4+ T cells from blood. This chain connects TRBV5-5 to TRBJ2-7; 10 bases are a match to TRBD2. The receptor comes from a female donor with HTLV-1-associated myelopathy (HAM/TSP). Written as DNA, the CDR3 is TGTGCCAACATGACCAGCGGGGGGGCCGCCCACGAGCAGTACTTC. Translation gives CANMTSGGAAHEQYF. Combining the CDR3 with reference TRBV5-5 and TRBJ2-7 gives the whole variable domain DAGVTQSPTHLIKTRGQQVTLRCSPISGHKSVSWYQQVLGQGPQFIFQYYEKEERGRGNFPDRFSARQFPNYSSELNVNALLLGDSALYLCANMTSGGAAHEQYFGPGTRLTVT.